Listed here are 23 T cell receptor beta chains from one sample, sequenced in a study of blood T cell repertoires in COVID-19. Here immunoSEQ multiplex PCR was the method, and the copy in TCRdb shows in-frame clones only, minus some. The sample consists of some 56,000 clones, around 80% of them appearing once. The source material was peripheral blood. The receptors were sampled from a woman of 80 years or more with acute or convalescent COVID-19.

The V and J genes are TRBV5-1 and TRBJ2-5; 7 bases are shared with TRBD2. There are 16 residues in the CDR3. Germline CDR1 SGHRS, CDR2 YFSETQ. Trimming at V came to 1 base and at J to 2 bases, leaving 8 bases not matched to a gene. The CDR3 loop is CASSLNGRGGQETQYF. DNA for the CDR3: TGCGCCAGCAGCTTGAACGGAAGGGGAGGGCAAGAGACCCAGTACTTC.

This clone was seen only a few times. The CDR3 reads CASSTLLAGGPRAQYF. CDR3 DNA sequence: TGTGCCAGTAGTACCCTACTAGCGGGGGGCCCTCGGGCGCAGTATTTT. The J gene is TRBJ2-3, the V gene TRBV19, with 12 positions matching TRBD2. Germline V gene data show CDR1 as LNHDA and CDR2 as SQIVND (reference sequence). CDR3 length: 16 residues. The junction had 12 bases not matched to a gene; V was cut back by 4 bases and J by 10 bases. Full variable domain (remainder filled in from reference TRBV19 and TRBJ2-3): DGGITQSPKYLFRKEGQNVTLSCEQNLNHDAMYWYRQDPGQGLRLIYYSQIVNDFQKGDIAEGYSVSREKKESFPLTVTSAQKNPTAFYLCASSTLLAGGPRAQYFGPGTRLTVL.

The rearrangement joins TRBV2 to TRBJ1-4, with D possibly TRBD1 on 5 matching bases. The V gene's germline CDR1 is SNHLY and CDR2 FYNNEI. The V gene lost 6 bases and the J gene lost 2 bases, with 13 bases spanning the gap. This CDR3 comprises 15 residues. The CDR3 loop is CASRAREGTNEKLFF. In DNA, the CDR3 is TGTGCCAGCAGGGCCAGGGAAGGGACTAATGAAAAACTGTTTTTT. The full variable domain, its missing parts supplied by reference TRBV2 and TRBJ1-4, is EPEVTQTPSHQVTQMGQEVILRCVPISNHLYFYWYRQILGQKVEFLVSFYNNEISEKSEIFDDQFSVERPDGSNFTLKIRSTKLEDSAMYFCASRAREGTNEKLFFGSGTQLSVL.

The chain links TRBV5-1 to TRBJ2-5; 10 nucleotides align to TRBD2. The CDR3 contains 17 residues. CDR1 is SGHRS and CDR2 is YFSETQ in the germline V gene. The J segment lost 0 bases and the V segment lost 4 bases, leaving 9 bases of the junction unmatched. The CDR3 DNA reads TGCGCCAGCAGCCCTAGCGGGGGATACCAGTACCAAGAGACCCAGTACTTC. Translated, it gives CASSPSGGYQYQETQYF.

The rearrangement uses TRBV6-5 and TRBJ1-2; 8 nucleotides line up with TRBD1. This CDR3 contains 13 residues. Unmatched junction bases numbered 6, after V lost 5 bases and J lost 7 bases. The V gene's germline CDR1 is MNHEY and CDR2 SVGAGI. The CDR3: CASSPTGGGGYTF. The DNA of the CDR3 is TGTGCCAGCAGTCCTACAGGGGGAGGTGGCTACACCTTC.

This clone has just one count. This chain joins TRBV7-3 and TRBJ2-5; 14 bases line up with TRBD2. This CDR3 is built from 16 residues. Trimming cost V 5 bases and J 5 bases; bases outside gene matches: 7. Looked up from germline, CDR1 is SGHTA and CDR2 is FQGTGA. The CDR3 nucleotides are TGTGCCAGCAGCACAGGGACTAGCGGGGGCGCGGAGACCCAGTACTTC. Translating it yields CASSTGTSGGAETQYF. Variable domain in full (rest from reference TRBV7-3 and TRBJ2-5): GAGVSQTPSNKVTEKGKYVELRCDPISGHTALYWYRQSLGQGPEFLIYFQGTGAADDSGLPNDRFFAVRPEGSVSTLKIQRTERGDSAVYLCASSTGTSGGAETQYFGPGTRLLVL.

This chain connects TRBV13 to TRBJ1-4; 11 nucleotides match TRBD1. Germline trimming cut 3 bases from V and 5 bases from J; bases unmatched to any gene: 8. From germline, CDR1 is PRHDT and CDR2 FYEKMQ (reference sequence). The CDR3 sequence is 17 residues long. CDR3 protein: CASSFGQGAGRNEKLFF. CDR3 bases: TGTGCCAGCAGCTTCGGACAGGGGGCGGGGAGGAATGAAAAACTGTTTTTT.

The genes are TRBV19 and TRBJ1-3; a possible D gene is TRBD1 (6 bases). Germline values: CDR1 LNHDA, CDR2 SQIVND (reference sequence). The CDR3 is made up of 15 amino acids. The V end was cut by 6 bases, the J end by 0 bases, with 12 bases between. The CDR3 DNA follows: TGTGCCAGTAGACCGACAGGCTACTCTGGAAACACCATATATTTT. It encodes CASRPTGYSGNTIYF.

The chain combines TRBV18 with TRBJ1-1; possible D gene TRBD1, 5 bases. V was shortened by 8 bases and J by 1 base, with 14 bases between the two germline ends. CDR1 and CDR2 (germline): KGHSH, LQKENI. The CDR3 is 14 residues long. CDR3 protein: CASLLQVPNTEAFF. DNA of the CDR3: TGTGCCAGCCTGTTACAGGTACCGAACACTGAAGCTTTCTTT.

In nucleotides, the CDR3 is TGTGCCAGCAGTTGGACTAGCTACAATGAGCAGTTCTTC. Its protein is CASSWTSYNEQFF. The chain joins TRBV12-3 or TRBV12-4 to TRBJ2-1, with 7 bases matching TRBD2. CDR3 length: 13 residues. The junction had 0 bases not matched to a gene; V was cut back by 4 bases and J by 3 bases.

This rearrangement joins TRBV10-3 to TRBJ1-3; weak D call: TRBD1 (5 bases). V was trimmed by 5 bases and J by 4 bases, leaving 18 bases between them. CDR3 length equals 16 residues. Germline CDR1 is ENHRY and CDR2 is SYGVKD. CDR3 nucleotide sequence: TGTGCCATCAGTTCCCCTGGCAGGGCTGGAGGAAACACCATATATTTT. This codes for CAISSPGRAGGNTIYF.

The chain joins TRBV9 to TRBJ1-2; perhaps TRBD1 as D (6 bases). The germline gives CDR1 SGDLS, CDR2 YYNGEE. The CDR3 extends over 15 amino acids. V was trimmed by 4 bases and J by 3 bases, leaving 16 bases between them. CDR3 loop: CASSSSGRGHYGYTF. Here the CDR3 DNA reads TGTGCCAGCAGCTCAAGTGGCAGGGGACACTATGGCTACACCTTC. The variable domain in full, with the rest retrieved from reference TRBV9 and TRBJ1-2, is DSGVTQTPKHLITATGQRVTLRCSPRSGDLSVYWYQQSLDQGLQFLIQYYNGEERAKGNILERFSAQQFPDLHSELNLSSLELGDSALYFCASSSSGRGHYGYTFGSGTRLTVV.

This sequence joins TRBV11-2 and TRBJ2-1, with 8 positions matching TRBD2. This CDR3 has 11 residues. J gave up 8 bases and V 8 bases, and 2 bases lay outside the gene matches. Germline V CDR1 and CDR2: SGHAT, FQNNGV. CDR3 nucleotide sequence: TGTGCCAGCTACGGGGGGGATGAGCAGTTCTTC. Protein: CASYGGDEQFF. Looking up the rest from reference TRBV11-2 and TRBJ2-1 gives the full variable domain: EAGVAQSPRYKIIEKRQSVAFWCNPISGHATLYWYQQILGQGPKLLIQFQNNGVVDDSQLPKDRFSAERLKGVDSTLKIQPAKLEDSAVYLCASYGGDEQFFGPGTRLTVL.

V and J are TRBV25-1 and TRBJ1-2; 12 bases are a match to TRBD1. V was pared by 4 bases and J by 2 bases, with 8 bases of the junction left unmatched. Germline V gene sequence: CDR1 MGHDK, CDR2 SYGVNS. This CDR3 is 17 amino acids long. This CDR3 reads CASSGAPGQGANYGYTF. CDR3 in DNA: TGTGCCAGCAGTGGGGCCCCGGGACAGGGGGCGAACTATGGCTACACCTTC.

CDR3 coding DNA: TGTGCCAGCAGTTCCTTGGGGCGGTCGGAGCTAGGGGGAGGCTACACCTTC. Protein product: CASSSLGRSELGGGYTF. This chain connects TRBV27 to TRBJ1-2; perhaps TRBD1 as D (6 bases). Looked up from germline, CDR1 is MNHEY and CDR2 is SMNVEV (reference sequence). Trimming shortened V by 4 bases and J by 8 bases, and 26 bases separated the two germline ends. The CDR3 runs to 17 residues.

This rearrangement joins TRBV10-3 to TRBJ2-1, with TRBD2 matching 8 bases. With 7 bases clipped from V and 7 bases from J, the junction kept 6 bases outside the gene matches. The germline CDR1 and CDR2 sequences are ENHRY and SYGVKD. The CDR3 consists of 13 residues. In DNA form, the CDR3 reads TGTGCCATCACCGGGGGGGCGCGGAATGAGCAGTTCTTC. It translates to CAITGGARNEQFF.

The chain recombines TRBV5-1 with TRBJ1-4; 9 nucleotides line up with TRBD1. Unmatched junction bases numbered 4, after V lost 1 base and J lost 6 bases. The CDR3 has 15 residues. Germline V gives CDR1 SGHRS, CDR2 YFSETQ. The CDR3 reads CASSLKGDRDEKLFF. DNA of the CDR3: TGCGCCAGCAGCTTGAAGGGGGACAGGGATGAAAAACTGTTTTTT.

Here the CDR3 DNA reads TGTGCCAGTAGTATCCCTAGCGGGGGCCCGAACACCGGGGAGCTGTTTTTT. The encoded protein is CASSIPSGGPNTGELFF. The V and J genes are TRBV19 and TRBJ2-2; 10 bases are a match to TRBD2. Germline trimming cut 3 bases from V and 0 bases from J; bases unmatched to any gene: 4. Germline V CDR1 and CDR2: LNHDA, SQIVND (reference sequence). The CDR3 is made up of 17 amino acids.

The rearrangement uses TRBV5-1 and TRBJ1-2, with 7 bases that match TRBD1. The V gene end was trimmed by 4 bases and the J gene end by 2 bases; junction bases not matched to a gene: 2. Germline V CDR1 and CDR2: SGHRS, YFSETQ. The CDR3 has 13 residues. The CDR3 loop is CASSTTGNYGYTF. In nucleotides, the CDR3 is TGCGCCAGCAGCACGACAGGGAACTATGGCTACACCTTC.

This chain connects TRBV6-1 to TRBJ2-2; D is ambiguous. The V end lost 2 bases, the J end lost 4 bases, and 5 bases lay between the germline ends. CDR1 is MNHNS and CDR2 is SASEGT in the germline V gene. This CDR3 contains 13 residues. This CDR3 is CASSEISTGELFF. The CDR3 DNA reads as TGTGCCAGCAGTGAAATTAGCACCGGGGAGCTGTTTTTT.

The V call is TRBV19, the J call TRBJ1-5; possibly TRBD1 for D (6 bases). Trimming cost V 6 bases and J 4 bases, with 16 bases left between them. Germline CDR1 reads LNHDA; CDR2 reads SQIVND (reference sequence). The CDR3 runs to 15 residues. CDR3 sequence reads: CASSLEGQINQPQHF. CDR3 in DNA: TGTGCCAGTAGCTTAGAGGGACAAATAAATCAGCCCCAGCATTTT.

This chain joins TRBV7-8 and TRBJ2-3, with 10 bases that match TRBD1. The CDR3 loop spans 16 amino acids. Germline V CDR1 and CDR2: SGHVS, FQNEAQ. J gave up 0 bases and V 3 bases, and 3 bases lay outside the gene matches. The CDR3 protein is CASSFWTGGSTDTQYF. For the CDR3, the DNA is TGTGCCAGCAGCTTCTGGACAGGGGGAAGCACAGATACGCAGTATTTT.

The J gene is TRBJ1-6, the V gene TRBV18; D may be TRBD1 (5 bases). In germline, CDR1 is KGHSH, CDR2 LQKENI. The CDR3 contains 17 residues. Between the trimmed V and J ends, which lost 1 base and 8 bases, there was a span of 18 bases. The CDR3 region is CASSPLNERQSHSPLHF. The CDR3 DNA reads as TGTGCCAGCTCACCACTAAATGAGCGACAGAGTCATTCACCCCTCCACTTT. Variable domain in full (rest from reference TRBV18 and TRBJ1-6): NAGVMQNPRHLVRRRGQEARLRCSPMKGHSHVYWYRQLPEEGLKFMVYLQKENIIDESGMPKERFSAEFPKEGPSILRIQQVVRGDSAAYFCASSPLNERQSHSPLHFGNGTRLTVT.